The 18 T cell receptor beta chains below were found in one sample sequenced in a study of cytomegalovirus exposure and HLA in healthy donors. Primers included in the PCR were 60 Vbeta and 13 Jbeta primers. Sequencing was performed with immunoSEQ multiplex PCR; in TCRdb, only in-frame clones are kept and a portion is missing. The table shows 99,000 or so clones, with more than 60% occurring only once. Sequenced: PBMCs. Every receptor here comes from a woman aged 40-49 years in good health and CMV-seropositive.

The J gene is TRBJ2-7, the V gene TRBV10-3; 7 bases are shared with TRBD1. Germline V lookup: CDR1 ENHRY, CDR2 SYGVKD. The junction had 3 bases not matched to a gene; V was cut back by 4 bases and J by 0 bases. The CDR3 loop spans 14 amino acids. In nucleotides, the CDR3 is TGTGCCATCAGTGTGTGGGACAGCTCCTACGAGCAGTACTTC. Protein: CAISVWDSSYEQYF.

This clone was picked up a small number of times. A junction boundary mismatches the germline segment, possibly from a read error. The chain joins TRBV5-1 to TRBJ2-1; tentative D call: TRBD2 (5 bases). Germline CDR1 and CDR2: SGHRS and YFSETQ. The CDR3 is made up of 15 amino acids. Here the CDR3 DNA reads TGCGCCAGCAGTTTGGGTGGGAGTACCTACAATGAGCAGTTCTTC. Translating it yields CASSLGGSTYNEQFF.

This CDR3 reads CASSLGRTRRDNEQFF. The CDR3 nucleotides are TGCGCCAGCAGCTTGGGACGGACTAGGCGGGACAATGAGCAGTTCTTC. V and J are TRBV5-1 and TRBJ2-1, with 7 bases matching TRBD2. Germline V gives CDR1 SGHRS, CDR2 YFSETQ. The CDR3 runs to 16 residues. J lost 5 bases, V lost 0 bases, and 8 bases had no gene match.

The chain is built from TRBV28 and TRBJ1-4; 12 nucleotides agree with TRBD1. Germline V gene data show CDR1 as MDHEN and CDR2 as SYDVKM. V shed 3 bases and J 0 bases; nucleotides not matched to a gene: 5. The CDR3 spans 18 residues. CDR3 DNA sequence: TGTGCCAGCAGTTTTTGGGACAGGGGGCAAGCAACTAATGAAAAACTGTTTTTT. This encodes CASSFWDRGQATNEKLFF.

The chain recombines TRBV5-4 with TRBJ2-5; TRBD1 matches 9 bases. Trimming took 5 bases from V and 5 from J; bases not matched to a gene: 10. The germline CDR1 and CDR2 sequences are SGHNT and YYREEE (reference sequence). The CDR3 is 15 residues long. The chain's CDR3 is CASRADRGIVETQYF. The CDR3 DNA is TGTGCCAGCAGAGCGGACAGGGGCATAGTGGAGACCCAGTACTTC.

The CDR3 here is CASRQTGPSAYNEQFF. Here the CDR3 DNA reads TGCGCCAGCAGACAAACCGGGCCTAGCGCTTACAATGAGCAGTTCTTC. V gene TRBV4-1 combines with J gene TRBJ2-1; tentatively, D is TRBD2 (6 bases). The V and J ends lost 6 bases and 4 bases respectively, with 19 bases between them. This CDR3 region has 16 residues. Germline V CDR1 and CDR2: MGHRA, YSYEKL.

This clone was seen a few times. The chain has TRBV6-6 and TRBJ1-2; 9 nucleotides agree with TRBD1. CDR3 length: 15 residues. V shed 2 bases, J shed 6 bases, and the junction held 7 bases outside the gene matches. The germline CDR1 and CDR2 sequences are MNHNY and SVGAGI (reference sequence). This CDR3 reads CASSYLDRGWDGYTF. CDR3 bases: TGTGCCAGCAGTTACCTCGACAGGGGGTGGGATGGCTACACCTTC.

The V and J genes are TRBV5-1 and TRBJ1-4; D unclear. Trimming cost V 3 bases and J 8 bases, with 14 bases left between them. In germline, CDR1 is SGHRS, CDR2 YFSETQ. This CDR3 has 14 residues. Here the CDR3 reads CASSSAVGGEKLFF. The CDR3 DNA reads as TGCGCCAGCAGCTCGGCCGTCGGAGGGGAAAAACTGTTTTTT.

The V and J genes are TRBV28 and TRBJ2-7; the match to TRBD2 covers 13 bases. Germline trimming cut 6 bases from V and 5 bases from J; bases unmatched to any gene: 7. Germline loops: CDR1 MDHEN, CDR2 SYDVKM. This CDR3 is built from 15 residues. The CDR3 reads CASSLLAGGLHEQYF. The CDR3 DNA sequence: TGTGCCAGCAGCCTACTAGCGGGGGGGCTCCACGAGCAGTACTTC.

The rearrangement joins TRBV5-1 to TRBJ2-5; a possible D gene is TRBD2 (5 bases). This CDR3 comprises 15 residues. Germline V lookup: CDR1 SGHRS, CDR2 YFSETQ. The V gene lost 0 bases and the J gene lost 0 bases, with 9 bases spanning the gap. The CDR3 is CASSLGWGDQETQYF. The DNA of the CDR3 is TGCGCCAGCAGCTTGGGCTGGGGAGACCAAGAGACCCAGTACTTC.

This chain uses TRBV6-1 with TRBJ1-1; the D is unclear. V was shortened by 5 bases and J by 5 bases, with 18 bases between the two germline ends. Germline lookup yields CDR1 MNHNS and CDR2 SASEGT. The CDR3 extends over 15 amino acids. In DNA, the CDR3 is TGTGCCAGCAGTTTCCCCAAGACCGGCGGGACTGAAGCTTTCTTT. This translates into CASSFPKTGGTEAFF.

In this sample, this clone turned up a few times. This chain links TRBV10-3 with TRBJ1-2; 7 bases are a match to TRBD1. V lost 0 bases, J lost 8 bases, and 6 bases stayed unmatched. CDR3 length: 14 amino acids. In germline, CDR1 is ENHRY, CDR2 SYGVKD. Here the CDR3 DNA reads TGTGCCATCAGTGAGTCGAGGGGGCACGGGGGCTACACCTTC. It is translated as CAISESRGHGGYTF.

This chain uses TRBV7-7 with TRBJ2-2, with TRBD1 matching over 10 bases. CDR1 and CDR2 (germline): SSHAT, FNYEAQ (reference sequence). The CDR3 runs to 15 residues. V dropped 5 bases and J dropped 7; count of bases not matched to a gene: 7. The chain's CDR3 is CASSRRDRGNGELFF. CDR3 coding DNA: TGTGCCAGCAGCCGCCGGGACAGGGGCAACGGGGAGCTGTTTTTT.

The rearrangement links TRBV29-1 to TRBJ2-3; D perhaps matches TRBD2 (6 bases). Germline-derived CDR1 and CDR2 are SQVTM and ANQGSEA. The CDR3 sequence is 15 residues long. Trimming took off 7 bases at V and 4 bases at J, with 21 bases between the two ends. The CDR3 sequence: CSARGEALEADTQYF. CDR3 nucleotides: TGCAGCGCTAGAGGGGAGGCCCTGGAGGCAGATACGCAGTATTTT.

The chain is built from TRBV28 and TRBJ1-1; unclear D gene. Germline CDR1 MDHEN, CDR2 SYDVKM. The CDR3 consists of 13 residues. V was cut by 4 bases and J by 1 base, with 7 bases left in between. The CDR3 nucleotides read TGTGCCAGCAGTTCCCCGCGGAACACTGAAGCTTTCTTT. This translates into CASSSPRNTEAFF.

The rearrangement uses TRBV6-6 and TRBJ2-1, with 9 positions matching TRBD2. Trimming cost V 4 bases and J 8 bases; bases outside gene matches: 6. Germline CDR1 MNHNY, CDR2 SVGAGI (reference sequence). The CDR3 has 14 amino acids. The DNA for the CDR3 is TGTGCCAGCAGTTCCCGGACTAGCGCAGATGAGCAGTTCTTC. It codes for CASSSRTSADEQFF.

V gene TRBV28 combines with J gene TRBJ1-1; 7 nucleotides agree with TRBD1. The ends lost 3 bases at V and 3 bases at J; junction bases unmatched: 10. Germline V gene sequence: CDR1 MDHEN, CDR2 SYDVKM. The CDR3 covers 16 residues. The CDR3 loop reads CASSFLEGARDTEAFF. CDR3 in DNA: TGTGCCAGCAGTTTTTTGGAGGGGGCGCGGGACACTGAAGCTTTCTTT.

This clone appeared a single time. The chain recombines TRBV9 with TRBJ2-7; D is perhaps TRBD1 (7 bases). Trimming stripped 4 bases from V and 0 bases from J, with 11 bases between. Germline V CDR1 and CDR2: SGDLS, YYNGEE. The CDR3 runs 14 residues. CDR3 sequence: CASSRRDSSYEQYF. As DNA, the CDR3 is TGTGCCAGCAGCAGGCGGGACAGCTCCTACGAGCAGTACTTC.